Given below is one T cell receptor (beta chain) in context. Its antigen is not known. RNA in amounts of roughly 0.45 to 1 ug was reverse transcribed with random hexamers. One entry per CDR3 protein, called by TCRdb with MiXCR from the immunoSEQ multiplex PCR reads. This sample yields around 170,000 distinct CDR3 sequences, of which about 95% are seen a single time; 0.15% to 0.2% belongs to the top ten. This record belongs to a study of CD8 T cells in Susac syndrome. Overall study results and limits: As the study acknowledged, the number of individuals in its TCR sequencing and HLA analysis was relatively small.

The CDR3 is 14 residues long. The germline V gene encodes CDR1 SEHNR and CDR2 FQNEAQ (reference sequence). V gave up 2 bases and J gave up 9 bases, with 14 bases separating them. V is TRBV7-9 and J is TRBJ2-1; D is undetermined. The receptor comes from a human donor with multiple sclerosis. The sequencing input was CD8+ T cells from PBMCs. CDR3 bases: TGTGCCAGCAGCTTACTTGGGGTAACGGGTGAGCAGTTCTTC. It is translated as CASSLLGVTGEQFF.